Listed below are T cell receptor beta chains from one sample, sequenced in a study of breast tumors, draining lymph nodes, adjacent tissues. Via MiXCR, TCRdb re-called the multiplex PCR reads, giving one row per CDR3 protein. The data hold about 230,000 distinct CDR3 sequences, with approximately 29% observed a single time. Sequencing was done on a sample of axillary lymph node tissue. The origin of the receptors is a female donor with breast cancer. Some clones in this sample may be carry-over from other donors' samples. Both conserved end residues are part of each CDR3. The D gene is left open where the match is weak. Clone size, where shown, is once, few, many, or a class for clones that have expanded.

j_gene | v_gene | abundance | d_gene | CDR3aa | CDR3nt
TRBJ2-5 | TRBV29-1 | . | TRBD2 | CSVEGAVGLAGETQYF | TGCAGCGTTGAAGGCGCGGTAGGACTAGCGGGAGAGACCCAGTACTTC
TRBJ1-1 | TRBV5-1 | . | . | CASSLSGRNTEAFF | TGCGCCAGCAGCTTGTCGGGACGGAACACTGAAGCTTTCTTT
TRBJ1-4 | TRBV9 | . | . | CASSVKHGTGGTTNEKLFF | TGTGCCAGCAGCGTTAAGCATGGGACCGGGGGAACGACTAATGAAAAACTGTTTTTT
TRBJ2-7 | TRBV18 | many | . | CASSPQDREQYF | TGTGCCAGCTCACCACAAGATCGGGAGCAGTACTTC
TRBJ2-5 | TRBV5-1 | many | TRBD2 | CASSLGQSSGPRTQYF | TGCGCCAGCAGCTTGGGCCAATCTAGCGGGCCTAGGACCCAGTACTTC
TRBJ2-1 | TRBV20-1 | many | TRBD2 | CSARIPAGGHNEQFF | TGCAGTGCTAGAATCCCAGCGGGAGGTCATAATGAGCAGTTCTTC
TRBJ2-1 | TRBV10-2 | many | . | CASSESPSVHNEQFF | TGCGCCAGCAGTGAATCTCCTAGCGTTCACAATGAGCAGTTCTTC
TRBJ2-2 | TRBV5-1 | many | TRBD2 | CASSRGLAITGELFF | TGCGCCAGCAGCAGGGGACTAGCTATCACCGGGGAGCTGTTTTTT
TRBJ1-3 | TRBV20-1 | many | . | CSAHSWDGSSGNTIYF | TGCAGTGCTCACAGTTGGGACGGCAGCTCTGGAAACACCATATATTTT
TRBJ2-3 | TRBV30 | many | . | CAWAALSTDTQYF | TGTGCCTGGGCGGCCCTGTCCACAGATACGCAGTATTTT